The text below deals with one T cell receptor (beta chain). Peripheral blood, together with lesional scalp punch biopsies, was collected from alopecia areata patients. These data are taken from a study of CD8+ T cells in alopecia areata. Study as a whole: Treatment comprised oral tofacitinib, 5 to 10 mg twice daily, in treated patients.

cDNA prepared by RNA extraction and subsequent reverse transcription served as the template for sequencing. Sequencing used immunoSEQ multiplex PCR; TCRdb keeps in-frame clones, though not all of them. The sample contains about 15,000 clones, about 61% of which appear only once. CDR1 and CDR2 from the germline V gene are PRHDT and FYEKMQ (reference sequence). The CDR3 is 12 residues long. Trimming shortened V by 5 bases and J by 10 bases, and 12 bases separated the two germline ends. The sequencing input was skin. This sequence originates from a human donor with alopecia areata. V is TRBV13 and J is TRBJ2-1; D uncertain. CDR3 residues: CASSPLLGEQFF. Here the CDR3 DNA reads TGTGCCAGCAGCCCACTTCTTGGGGAGCAGTTCTTC.